Included here is one TCR beta chain sequence, with context. Antigen: not known. Sequence at one end of the junction differs from germline and may be a read error. The CDR3 totals 16 residues. CDR1 and CDR2 (germline): SGHAT, FQNNGV. The sample belongs to a study of tumor and adjacent non-tumor tissue in lung cancer. Study details: The cohort had around eleven adenocarcinoma, a couple of squamous cell and 1 small cell patients. Patients were aged roughly 31 to 76, about 10 men and 4 to 6 women, stage I to III.

The template was RNA from unsorted bulk tissue. The study, taken as a whole, reports: Tumor tissue had significantly higher TCR diversity than normal lung.

A modified ARM-PCR protocol with three rounds of nested PCR amplified TCRbeta. One entry per CDR3 protein results from TCRdb running MiXCR on the multiplex PCR reads. The sample holds about 140,000 distinct CDR3 sequences, roughly 66% seen once. This rearrangement joins TRBV11-2 to TRBJ2-1; 9 nucleotides agree with TRBD1. Sequencing was performed on lung tumor tissue. The sequence derives from a man aged 55 to 70 with small cell lung cancer. The CDR3 protein is CASSLTGQGTYIEQFF. For the CDR3, the DNA is TGTGCCAGCAGCTTAACGGGACAGGGAACCTACATTGAGCAGTTCTTC.